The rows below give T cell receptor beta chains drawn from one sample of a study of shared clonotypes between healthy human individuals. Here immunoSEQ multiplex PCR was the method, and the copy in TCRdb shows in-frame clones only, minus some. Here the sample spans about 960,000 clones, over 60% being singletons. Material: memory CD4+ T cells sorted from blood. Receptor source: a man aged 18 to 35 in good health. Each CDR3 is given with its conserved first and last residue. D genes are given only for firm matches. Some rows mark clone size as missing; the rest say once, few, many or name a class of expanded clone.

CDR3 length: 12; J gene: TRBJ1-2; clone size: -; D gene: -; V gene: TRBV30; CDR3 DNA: TGTGCCTGGAGGCTTGGGGGGGGAGGCTACACCTTC; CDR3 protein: CAWRLGGGGYTF
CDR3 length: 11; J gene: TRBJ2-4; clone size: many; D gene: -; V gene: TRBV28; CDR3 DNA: TGTGCCACAGCCTCTAAAAACATTCAGTACTTC; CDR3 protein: CATASKNIQYF
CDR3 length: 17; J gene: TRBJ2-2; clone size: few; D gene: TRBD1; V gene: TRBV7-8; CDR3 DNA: TGTGCCAGCCGCCGGGATGACAGGGGCTTTAACACCGGGGAGCTGTTTTTT; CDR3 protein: CASRRDDRGFNTGELFF
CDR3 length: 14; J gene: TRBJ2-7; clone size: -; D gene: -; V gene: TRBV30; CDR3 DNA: TGTGCCTGGAGTGGAGGGGGAAGCTCCTACGAGCAGTACTTC; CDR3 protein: CAWSGGGSSYEQYF
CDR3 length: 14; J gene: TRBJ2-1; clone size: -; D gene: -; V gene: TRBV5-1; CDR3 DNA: TGCGCCAGCAGGACAAGCGGTACATACAATGAGCAGTTCTTC; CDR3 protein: CASRTSGTYNEQFF
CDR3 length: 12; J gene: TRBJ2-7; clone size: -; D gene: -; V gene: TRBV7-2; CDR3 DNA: TGTGCCAGCAGCCCCTCCGGCAACGAGCAGTACTTC; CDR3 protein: CASSPSGNEQYF
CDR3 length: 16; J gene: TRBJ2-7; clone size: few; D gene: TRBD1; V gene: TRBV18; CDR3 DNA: TGTGCCAGCTCACTAACCGGGACAGGGAATTCAGGCGAGCAGTACTTC; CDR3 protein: CASSLTGTGNSGEQYF
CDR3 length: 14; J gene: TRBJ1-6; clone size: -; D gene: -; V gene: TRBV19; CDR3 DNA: TGTGCCAGTAGCAGAGGGGGGTGGAATTCACCCCTCCACTTT; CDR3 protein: CASSRGGWNSPLHF
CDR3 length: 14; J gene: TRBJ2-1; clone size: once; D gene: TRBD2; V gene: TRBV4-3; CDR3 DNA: TGCGCCAGCAGCCTTGGACTAGGGAGCCGTGAGCAGTTCTTC; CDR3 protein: CASSLGLGSREQFF
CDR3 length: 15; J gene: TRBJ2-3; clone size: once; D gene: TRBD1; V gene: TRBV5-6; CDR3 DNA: TGTGCCAGCAGCCGCGACAGGGGCCAAACAGATACGCAGTATTTT; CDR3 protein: CASSRDRGQTDTQYF
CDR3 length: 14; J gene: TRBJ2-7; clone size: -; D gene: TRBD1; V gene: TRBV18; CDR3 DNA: TGTGCCAGCTCACCAAGCACAGGGGCCTACGAGCAGTACTTC; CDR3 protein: CASSPSTGAYEQYF
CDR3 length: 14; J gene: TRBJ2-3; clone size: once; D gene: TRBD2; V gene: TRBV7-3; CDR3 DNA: TGTGCCAGCAGCTTAACTAGCGGGGGAAATACGCAGTATTTT; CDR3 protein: CASSLTSGGNTQYF
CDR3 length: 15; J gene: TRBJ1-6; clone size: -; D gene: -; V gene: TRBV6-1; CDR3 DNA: TGTGCCAGCAGTGAAGGGACCCGAGGTAATTCACCCCTCCACTTT; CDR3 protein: CASSEGTRGNSPLHF
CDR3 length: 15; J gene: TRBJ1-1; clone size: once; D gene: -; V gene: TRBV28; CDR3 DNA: TGTGCCAGCAGGGGGGCGGACAGTGTGAACACTGAAGCTTTCTTT; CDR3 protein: CASRGADSVNTEAFF
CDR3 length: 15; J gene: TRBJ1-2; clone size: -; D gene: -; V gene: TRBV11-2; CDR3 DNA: TGTGCCAGCAGCACCGAGGGGGGTAGGAGCTATGGCTACACCTTC; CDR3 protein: CASSTEGGRSYGYTF
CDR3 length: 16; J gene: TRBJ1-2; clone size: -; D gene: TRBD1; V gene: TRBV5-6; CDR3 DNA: TGTGCCAGCAGCTTCTCTTCGGACAGGGCAAGGGATGGCTACACCTTC; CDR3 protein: CASSFSSDRARDGYTF
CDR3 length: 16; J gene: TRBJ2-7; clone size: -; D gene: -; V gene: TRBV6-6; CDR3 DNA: TGTGCCAGCAGTTACTCGATCAGGGGGGCTTCCTACGAGCAGTACTTC; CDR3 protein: CASSYSIRGASYEQYF
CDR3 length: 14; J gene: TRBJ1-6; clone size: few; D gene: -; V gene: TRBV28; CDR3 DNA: TGTGCCAGCGCGGGGAGCTCCTATAATTCACCCCTCCACTTT; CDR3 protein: CASAGSSYNSPLHF
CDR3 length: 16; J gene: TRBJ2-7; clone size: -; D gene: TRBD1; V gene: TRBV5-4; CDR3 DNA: TGTGCCAGCAGCTTAGTGGCCGGGACAGGTGACTACGAGCAGTACTTC; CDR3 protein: CASSLVAGTGDYEQYF
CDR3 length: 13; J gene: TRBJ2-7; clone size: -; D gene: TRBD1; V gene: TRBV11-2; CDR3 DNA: TGTGCCAGCAGCTTGGACAGGGGAGGCGAGCAGTACTTC; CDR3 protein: CASSLDRGGEQYF